Described below is a single T cell receptor beta chain sequence and its context. Possible read error: a much larger clone is one base away. This specimen belongs to a study of identical twins. TCRdb recomputed calls from the 5' RACE reads with MiXCR, one row per CDR3 protein. The sample yields hundreds of thousands of distinct CDR3 sequences, approximately 13% seen once. The CDR3 loop spans 15 amino acids. The data also belong to a second study, concerning yellow fever vaccine responses in identical twins.

Specimen: CD8+ T cells sorted from blood. This TCR derives from a woman aged 18 to 35 in good health. This rearrangement joins TRBV12-3 or TRBV12-4 to TRBJ2-6; D could derive from TRBD1 or TRBD2 (5 bases each). CDR3 sequence reads: CASSSTGTGANALTF. CDR3 in DNA: TGTGCCAGCAGTAGTACGGGTACCGGGGCCAACGCCCTGACTTTC.